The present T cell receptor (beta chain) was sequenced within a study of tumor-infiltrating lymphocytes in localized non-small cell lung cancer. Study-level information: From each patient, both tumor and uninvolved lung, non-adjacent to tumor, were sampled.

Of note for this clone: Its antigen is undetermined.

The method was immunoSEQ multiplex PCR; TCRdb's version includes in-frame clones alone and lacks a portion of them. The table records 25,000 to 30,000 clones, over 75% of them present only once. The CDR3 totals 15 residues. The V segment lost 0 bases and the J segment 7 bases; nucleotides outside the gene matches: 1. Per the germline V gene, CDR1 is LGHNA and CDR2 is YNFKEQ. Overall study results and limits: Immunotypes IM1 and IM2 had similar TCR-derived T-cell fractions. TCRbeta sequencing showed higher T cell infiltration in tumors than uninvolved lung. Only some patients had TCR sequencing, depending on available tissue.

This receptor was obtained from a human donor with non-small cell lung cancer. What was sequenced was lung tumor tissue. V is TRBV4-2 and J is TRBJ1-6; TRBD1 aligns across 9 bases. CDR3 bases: TGTGCCAGCAGCCAAGACGGACAGGGGAATTCACCCCTCCACTTT. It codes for CASSQDGQGNSPLHF.